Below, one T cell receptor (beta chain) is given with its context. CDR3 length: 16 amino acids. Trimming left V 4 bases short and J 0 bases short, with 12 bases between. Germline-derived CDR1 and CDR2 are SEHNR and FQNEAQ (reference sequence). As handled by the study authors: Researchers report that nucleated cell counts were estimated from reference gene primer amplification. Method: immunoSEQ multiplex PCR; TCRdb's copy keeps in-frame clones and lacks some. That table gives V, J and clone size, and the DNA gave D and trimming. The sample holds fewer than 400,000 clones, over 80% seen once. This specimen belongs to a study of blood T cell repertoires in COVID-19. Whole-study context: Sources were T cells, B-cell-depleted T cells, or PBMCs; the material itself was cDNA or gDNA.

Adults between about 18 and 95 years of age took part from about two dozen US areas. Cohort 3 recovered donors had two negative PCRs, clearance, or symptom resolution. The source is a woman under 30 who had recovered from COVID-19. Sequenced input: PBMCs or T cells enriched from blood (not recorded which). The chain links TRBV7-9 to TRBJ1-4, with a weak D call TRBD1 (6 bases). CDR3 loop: CASSSQGLATNEKLFF. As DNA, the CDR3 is TGTGCCAGCAGCTCCCAGGGGCTTGCAACTAATGAAAAACTGTTTTTT.